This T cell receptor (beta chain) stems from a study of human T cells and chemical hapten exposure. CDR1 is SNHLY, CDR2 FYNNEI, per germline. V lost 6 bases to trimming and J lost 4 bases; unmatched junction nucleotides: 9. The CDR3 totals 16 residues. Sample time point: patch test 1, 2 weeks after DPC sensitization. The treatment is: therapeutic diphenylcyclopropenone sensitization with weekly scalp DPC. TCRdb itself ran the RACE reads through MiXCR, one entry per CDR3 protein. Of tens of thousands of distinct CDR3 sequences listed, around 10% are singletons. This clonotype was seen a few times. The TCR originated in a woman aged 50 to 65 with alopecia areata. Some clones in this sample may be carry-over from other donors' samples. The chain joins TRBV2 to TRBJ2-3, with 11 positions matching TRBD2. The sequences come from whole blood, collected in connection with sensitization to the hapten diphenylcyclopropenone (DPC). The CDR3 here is CASRRTSGSLSDTQYF. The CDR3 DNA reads TGTGCCAGCAGACGTACTAGCGGGAGCCTTTCAGATACGCAGTATTTT. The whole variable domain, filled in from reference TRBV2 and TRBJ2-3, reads EPEVTQTPSHQVTQMGQEVILRCVPISNHLYFYWYRQILGQKVEFLVSFYNNEISEKSEIFDDQFSVERPDGSNFTLKIRSTKLEDSAMYFCASRRTSGSLSDTQYFGPGTRLTVL.